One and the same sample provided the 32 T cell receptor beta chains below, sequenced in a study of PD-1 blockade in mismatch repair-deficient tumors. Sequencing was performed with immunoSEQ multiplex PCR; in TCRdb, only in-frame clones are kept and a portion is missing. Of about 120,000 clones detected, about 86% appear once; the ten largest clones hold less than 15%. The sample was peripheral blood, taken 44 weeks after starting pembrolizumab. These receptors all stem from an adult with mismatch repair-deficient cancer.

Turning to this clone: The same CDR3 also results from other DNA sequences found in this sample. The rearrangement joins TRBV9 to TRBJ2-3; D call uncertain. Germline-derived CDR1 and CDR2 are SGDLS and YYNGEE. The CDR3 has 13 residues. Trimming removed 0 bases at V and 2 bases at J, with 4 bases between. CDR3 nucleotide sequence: TGTGCCAGCAGCGTAGGGCCCACAGATACGCAGTATTTT. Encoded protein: CASSVGPTDTQYF.

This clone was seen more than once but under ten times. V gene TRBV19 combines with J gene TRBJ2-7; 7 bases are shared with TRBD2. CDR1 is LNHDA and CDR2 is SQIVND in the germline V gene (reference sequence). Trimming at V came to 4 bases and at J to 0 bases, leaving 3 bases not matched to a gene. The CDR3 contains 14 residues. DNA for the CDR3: TGTGCCAGTAGTAAGGGAGGGTTCTCCTACGAGCAGTACTTC. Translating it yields CASSKGGFSYEQYF.

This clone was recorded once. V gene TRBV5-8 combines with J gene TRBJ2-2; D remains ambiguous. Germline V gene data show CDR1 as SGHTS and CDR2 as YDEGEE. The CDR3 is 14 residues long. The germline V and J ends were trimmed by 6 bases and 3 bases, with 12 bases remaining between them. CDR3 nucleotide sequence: TGTGCCAGCAAGGGAAGGGTCCACACCGGGGAGCTGTTTTTT. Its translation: CASKGRVHTGELFF.

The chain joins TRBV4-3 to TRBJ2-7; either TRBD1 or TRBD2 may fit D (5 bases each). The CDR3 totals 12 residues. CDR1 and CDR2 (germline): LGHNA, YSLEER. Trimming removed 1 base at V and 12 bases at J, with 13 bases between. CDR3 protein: CASSQGGTSLYF. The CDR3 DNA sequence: TGCGCCAGCAGCCAAGGGGGGACGTCTTTGTACTTC.

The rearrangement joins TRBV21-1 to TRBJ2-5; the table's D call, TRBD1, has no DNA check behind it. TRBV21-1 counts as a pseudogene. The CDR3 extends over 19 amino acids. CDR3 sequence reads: CASSKLGGRQGRGRETQYF. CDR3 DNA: TGTGCCAGCAGCAAACTGGGAGGAAGACAGGGGAGGGGTCGAGAGACCCAGTACTTC.

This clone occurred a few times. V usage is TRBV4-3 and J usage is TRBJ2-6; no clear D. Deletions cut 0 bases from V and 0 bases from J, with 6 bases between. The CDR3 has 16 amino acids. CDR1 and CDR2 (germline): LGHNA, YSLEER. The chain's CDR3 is CASSQDGVSGANVLTF. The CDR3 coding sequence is TGCGCCAGCAGCCAAGATGGGGTCTCTGGGGCCAACGTCCTGACTTTC.

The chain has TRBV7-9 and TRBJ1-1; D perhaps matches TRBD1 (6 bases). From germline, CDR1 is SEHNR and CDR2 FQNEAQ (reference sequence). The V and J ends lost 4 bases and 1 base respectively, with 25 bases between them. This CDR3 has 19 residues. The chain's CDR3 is CASSSTKRGGRFRNTEAFF. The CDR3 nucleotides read TGTGCCAGCAGCTCCACAAAGAGGGGGGGCAGGTTCAGGAACACTGAAGCTTTCTTT.

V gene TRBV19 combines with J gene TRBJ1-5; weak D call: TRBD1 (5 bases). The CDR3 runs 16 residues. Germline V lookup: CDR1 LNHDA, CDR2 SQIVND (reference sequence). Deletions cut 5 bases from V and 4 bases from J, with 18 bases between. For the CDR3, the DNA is TGTGCCAGTAGTCTCAACCTGGGTAGGGGAAATCAGCCCCAGCATTTT. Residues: CASSLNLGRGNQPQHF.

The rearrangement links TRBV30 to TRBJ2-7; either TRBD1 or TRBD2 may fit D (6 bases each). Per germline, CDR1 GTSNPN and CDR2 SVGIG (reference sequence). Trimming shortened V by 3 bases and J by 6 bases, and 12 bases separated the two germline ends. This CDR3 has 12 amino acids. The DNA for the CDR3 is TGTGCCTGGAGCGCACAGGGAGGCGAGCAGTACTTC. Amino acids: CAWSAQGGEQYF.

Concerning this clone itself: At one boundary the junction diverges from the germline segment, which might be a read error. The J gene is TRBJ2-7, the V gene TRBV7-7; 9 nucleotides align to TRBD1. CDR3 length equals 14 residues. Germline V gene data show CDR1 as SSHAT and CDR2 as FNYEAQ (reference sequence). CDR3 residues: CASSQGQGSYEQYF. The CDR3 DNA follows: TGTGCTAGCAGCCAGGGACAGGGATCCTACGAGCAGTACTTC.

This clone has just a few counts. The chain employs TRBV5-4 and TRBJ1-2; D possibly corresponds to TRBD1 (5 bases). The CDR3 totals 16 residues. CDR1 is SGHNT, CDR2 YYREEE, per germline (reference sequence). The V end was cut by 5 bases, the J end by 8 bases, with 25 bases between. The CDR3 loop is CASSRPSGGTDNGYTF. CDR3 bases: TGTGCCAGCAGTAGGCCGAGTGGTGGGACCGACAACGGCTACACCTTC.

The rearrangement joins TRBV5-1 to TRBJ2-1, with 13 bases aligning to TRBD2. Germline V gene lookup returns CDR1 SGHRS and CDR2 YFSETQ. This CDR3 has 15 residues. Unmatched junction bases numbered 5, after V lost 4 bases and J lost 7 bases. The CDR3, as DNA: TGCGCCAGCAGCGGAGGACTAGCGGGAGCGAATGAGCAGTTCTTC. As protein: CASSGGLAGANEQFF.

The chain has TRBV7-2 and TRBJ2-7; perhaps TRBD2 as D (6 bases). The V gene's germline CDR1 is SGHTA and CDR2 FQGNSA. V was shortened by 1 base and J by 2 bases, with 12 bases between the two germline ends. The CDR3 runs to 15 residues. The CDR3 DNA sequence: TGTGCCAGCAGCTTAGGGGGACTTGAAACCTACGAGCAGTACTTC. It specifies CASSLGGLETYEQYF.

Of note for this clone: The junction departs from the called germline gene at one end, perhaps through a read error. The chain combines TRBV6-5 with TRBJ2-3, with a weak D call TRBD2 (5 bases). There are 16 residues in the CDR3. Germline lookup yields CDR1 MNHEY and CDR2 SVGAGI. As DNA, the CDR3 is TGTGCCAGCACTTACCCCCCCACTCCCGGGGTAGATACGCAGTATTTT. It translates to CASTYPPTPGVDTQYF.

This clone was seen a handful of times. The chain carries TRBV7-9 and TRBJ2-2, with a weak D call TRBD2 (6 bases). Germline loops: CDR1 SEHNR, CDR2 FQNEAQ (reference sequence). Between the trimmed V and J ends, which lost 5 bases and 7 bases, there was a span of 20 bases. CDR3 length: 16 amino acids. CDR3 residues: CASSGDRGTDHGELFF. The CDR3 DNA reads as TGTGCCAGCAGCGGTGACCGGGGGACGGATCACGGGGAGCTGTTTTTT.

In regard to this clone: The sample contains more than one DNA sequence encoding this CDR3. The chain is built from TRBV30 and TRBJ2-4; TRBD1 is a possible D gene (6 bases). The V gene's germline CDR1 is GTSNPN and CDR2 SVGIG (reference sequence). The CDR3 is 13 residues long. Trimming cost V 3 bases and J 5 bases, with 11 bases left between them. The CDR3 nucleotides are TGTGCCTGGAGAAGGGGGTCTCAAAACATTCAGTACTTC. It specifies CAWRRGSQNIQYF.

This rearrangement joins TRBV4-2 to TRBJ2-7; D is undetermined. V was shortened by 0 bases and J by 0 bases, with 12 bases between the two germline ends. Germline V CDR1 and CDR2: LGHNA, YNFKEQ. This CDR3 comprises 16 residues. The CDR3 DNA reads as TGTGCCAGCAGCCAAGAGCTACCGCTGAACTCCTACGAGCAGTACTTC. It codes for CASSQELPLNSYEQYF.

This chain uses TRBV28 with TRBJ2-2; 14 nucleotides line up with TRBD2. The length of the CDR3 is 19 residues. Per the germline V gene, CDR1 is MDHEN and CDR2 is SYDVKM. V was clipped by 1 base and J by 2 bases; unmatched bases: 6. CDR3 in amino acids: CASSLLGLAGARNTGELFF. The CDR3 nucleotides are TGTGCCAGCAGTTTATTGGGACTAGCGGGAGCTCGAAACACCGGGGAGCTGTTTTTT.

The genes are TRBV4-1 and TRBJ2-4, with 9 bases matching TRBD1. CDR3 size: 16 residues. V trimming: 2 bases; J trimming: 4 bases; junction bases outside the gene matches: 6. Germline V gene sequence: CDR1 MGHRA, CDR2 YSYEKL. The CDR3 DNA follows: TGCGCCAGCAGCCAATTCGGGACAGGGAAAAAAAACATTCAGTACTTC. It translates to CASSQFGTGKKNIQYF.

The CDR3 protein is CASSLTSHPGLAGGIYNEQFF. In DNA form, the CDR3 reads TGTGCCAGTAGCCTTACCTCGCACCCGGGACTAGCGGGAGGGATCTACAATGAGCAGTTCTTC. The genes are TRBV19 and TRBJ2-1; TRBD2 matches 16 bases. The CDR3 consists of 21 residues. Trimming cost V 6 bases and J 3 bases; bases outside gene matches: 17. CDR1 is LNHDA and CDR2 is SQIVND in the germline V gene (reference sequence).

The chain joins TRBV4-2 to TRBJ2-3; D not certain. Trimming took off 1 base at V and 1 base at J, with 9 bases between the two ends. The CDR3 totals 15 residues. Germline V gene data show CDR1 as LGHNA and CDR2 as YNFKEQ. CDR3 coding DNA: TGTGCCAGCAGCCAAGTAGAGAGCGGCACAGATACGCAGTATTTT. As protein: CASSQVESGTDTQYF.

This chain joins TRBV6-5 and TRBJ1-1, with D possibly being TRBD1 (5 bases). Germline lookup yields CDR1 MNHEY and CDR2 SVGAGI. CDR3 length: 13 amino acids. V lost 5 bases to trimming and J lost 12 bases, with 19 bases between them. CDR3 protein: CASSLPGRLGTFF. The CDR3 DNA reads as TGTGCCAGCAGTCTTCCGGGACGCCTAGGGACTTTCTTT.

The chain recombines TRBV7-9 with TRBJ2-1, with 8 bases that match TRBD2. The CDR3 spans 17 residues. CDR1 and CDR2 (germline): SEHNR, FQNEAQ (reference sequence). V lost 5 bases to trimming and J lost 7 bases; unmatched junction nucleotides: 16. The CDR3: CASSPPEGKREWNEQFF. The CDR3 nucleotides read TGTGCCAGCAGCCCCCCCGAGGGGAAGCGGGAGTGGAATGAGCAGTTCTTC.

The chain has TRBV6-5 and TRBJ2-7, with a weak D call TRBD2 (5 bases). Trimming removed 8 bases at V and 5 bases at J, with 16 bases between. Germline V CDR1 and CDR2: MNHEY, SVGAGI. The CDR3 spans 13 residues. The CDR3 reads CASSLARTNEQYF. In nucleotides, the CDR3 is TGTGCCAGCTCATTAGCGAGAACTAACGAGCAGTACTTC.

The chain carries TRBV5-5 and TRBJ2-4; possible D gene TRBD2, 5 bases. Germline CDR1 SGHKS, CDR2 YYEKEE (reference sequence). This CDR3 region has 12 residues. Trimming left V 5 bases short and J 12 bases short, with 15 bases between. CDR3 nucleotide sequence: TGTGCCAGCAGACCCGACGGGAATCATCAGTACTTC. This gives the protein CASRPDGNHQYF. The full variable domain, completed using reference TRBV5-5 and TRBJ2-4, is DAGVTQSPTHLIKTRGQQVTLRCSPISGHKSVSWYQQVLGQGPQFIFQYYEKEERGRGNFPDRFSARQFPNYSSELNVNALLLGDSALYLCASRPDGNHQYFGAGTRLSVL.

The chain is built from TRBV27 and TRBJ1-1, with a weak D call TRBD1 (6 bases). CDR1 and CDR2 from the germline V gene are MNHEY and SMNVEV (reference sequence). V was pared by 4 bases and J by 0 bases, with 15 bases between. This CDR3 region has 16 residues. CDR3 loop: CASSYSLDRVNTEAFF. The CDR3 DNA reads TGTGCCAGCAGTTACTCTTTGGACAGAGTGAACACTGAAGCTTTCTTT.

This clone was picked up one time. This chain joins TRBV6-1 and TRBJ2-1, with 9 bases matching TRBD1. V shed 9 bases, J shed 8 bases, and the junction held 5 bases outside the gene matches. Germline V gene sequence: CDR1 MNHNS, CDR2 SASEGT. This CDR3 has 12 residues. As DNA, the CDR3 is TGTGCCAGTTACAGGGGGCACGATGAGCAGTTCTTC. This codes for CASYRGHDEQFF.

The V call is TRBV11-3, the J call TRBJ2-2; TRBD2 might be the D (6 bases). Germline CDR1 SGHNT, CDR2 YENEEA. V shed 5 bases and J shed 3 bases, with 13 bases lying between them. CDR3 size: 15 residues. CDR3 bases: TGTGCCAGCAGCGTCGGGAGCACAGACACCGGGGAGCTGTTTTTT. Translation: CASSVGSTDTGELFF. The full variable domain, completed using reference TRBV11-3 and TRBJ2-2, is EAGVVQSPRYKIIEKKQPVAFWCNPISGHNTLYWYLQNLGQGPELLIRYENEEAVDDSQLPKDRFSAERLKGVDSTLKIQPAELGDSAVYLCASSVGSTDTGELFFGEGSRLTVL.

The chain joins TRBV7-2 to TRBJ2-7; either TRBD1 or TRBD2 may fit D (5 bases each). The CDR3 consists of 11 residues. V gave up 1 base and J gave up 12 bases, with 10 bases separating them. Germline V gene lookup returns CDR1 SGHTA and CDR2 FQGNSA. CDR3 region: CASSLGGRLYF. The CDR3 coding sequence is TGTGCCAGCAGCTTAGGGGGACGCCTGTACTTC. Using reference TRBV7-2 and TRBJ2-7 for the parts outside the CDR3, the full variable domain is GAGVSQSPSNKVTEKGKDVELRCDPISGHTALYWYRQSLGQGLEFLIYFQGNSAPDKSGLPSDRFSAERTGGSVSTLTIQRTQQEDSAVYLCASSLGGRLYFGPGTRLTVT.

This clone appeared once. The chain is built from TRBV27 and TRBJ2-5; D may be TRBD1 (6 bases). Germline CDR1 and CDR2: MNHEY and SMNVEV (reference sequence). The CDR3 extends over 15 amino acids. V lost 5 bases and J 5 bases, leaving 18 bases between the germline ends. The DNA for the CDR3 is TGTGCCAGCAGTACCGAGGCAGGGGTCTGGGAGACCCAGTACTTC. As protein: CASSTEAGVWETQYF.

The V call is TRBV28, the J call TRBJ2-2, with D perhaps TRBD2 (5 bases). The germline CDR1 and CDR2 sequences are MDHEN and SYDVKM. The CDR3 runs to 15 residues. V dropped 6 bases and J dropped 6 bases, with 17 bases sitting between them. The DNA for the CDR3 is TGTGCCAGCAGGAATTTGGAGGTTCTTCCCGGGGAGCTGTTTTTT. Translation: CASRNLEVLPGELFF.

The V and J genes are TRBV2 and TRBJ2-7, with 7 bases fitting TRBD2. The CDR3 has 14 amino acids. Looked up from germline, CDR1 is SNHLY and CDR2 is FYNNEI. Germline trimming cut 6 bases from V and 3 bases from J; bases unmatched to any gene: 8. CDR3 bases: TGTGCCAGCAGGAGGGTAGCGGGCAACTACGAGCAGTACTTC. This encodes CASRRVAGNYEQYF.